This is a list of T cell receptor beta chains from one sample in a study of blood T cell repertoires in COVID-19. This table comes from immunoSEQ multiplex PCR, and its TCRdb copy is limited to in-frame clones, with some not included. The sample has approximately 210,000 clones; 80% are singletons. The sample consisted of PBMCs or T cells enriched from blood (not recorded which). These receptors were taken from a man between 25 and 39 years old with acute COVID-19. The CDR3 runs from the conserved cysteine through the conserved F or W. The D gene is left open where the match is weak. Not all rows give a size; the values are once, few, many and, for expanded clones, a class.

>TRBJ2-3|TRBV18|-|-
CASSPDMSSTDTQYF
TGTGCCAGCTCCCCAGACATGTCTAGCACAGATACGCAGTATTTT
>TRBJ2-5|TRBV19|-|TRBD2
CASSIAGSFSGGGQETQYF
TGTGCCAGTAGTATCGCAGGTTCATTTAGCGGGGGGGGGCAAGAGACCCAGTACTTC
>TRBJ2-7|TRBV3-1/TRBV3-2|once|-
CASSHRWALSDYEQYF
TGTGCCAGCAGCCACCGTTGGGCCCTATCTGACTACGAGCAGTACTTC
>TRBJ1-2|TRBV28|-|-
CASSLGGSYGYTF
TGTGCCAGCAGTTTGGGCGGGAGCTATGGCTACACCTTC
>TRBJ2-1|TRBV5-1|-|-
CASSLAPGYNEQFF
TGCGCCAGCAGCTTGGCCCCAGGGTACAATGAGCAGTTCTTC
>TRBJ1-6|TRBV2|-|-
CASSPTGPYNSPLHF
TGTGCCAGCAGTCCCACAGGGCCCTATAATTCACCCCTCCACTTT
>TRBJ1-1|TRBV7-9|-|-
CASSTTGTEAFF
TGTGCCAGCAGCACTACAGGGACTGAAGCTTTCTTT
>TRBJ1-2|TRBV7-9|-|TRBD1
CASSLWDRGPYGYTF
TGTGCCAGCAGCTTATGGGACAGGGGGCCCTATGGCTACACCTTC
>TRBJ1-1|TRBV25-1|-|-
CASRLNREKDTEAFF
TGTGCCAGCAGACTGAACCGGGAGAAGGACACTGAAGCTTTCTTT
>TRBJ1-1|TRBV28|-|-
CASSSPPQGDTEAFF
TGTGCCAGCAGTTCCCCCCCCCAAGGGGACACTGAAGCTTTCTTT
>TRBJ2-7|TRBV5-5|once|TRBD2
CASSHPAGGRYEQYF
TGTGCCAGCAGCCACCCAGCGGGGGGGCGGTACGAGCAGTACTTC
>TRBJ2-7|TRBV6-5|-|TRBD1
CAATTQIDRDEQYF
TGTGCCGCCACAACACAAATAGACAGGGACGAGCAGTACTTC
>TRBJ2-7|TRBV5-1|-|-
CASSYEPTGRNEQYF
TGCGCCAGCAGCTACGAACCGACAGGTCGCAACGAGCAGTACTTC
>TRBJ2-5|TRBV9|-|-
CASSVAQGKQETQYF
TGTGCCAGCAGCGTCGCCCAGGGGAAACAAGAGACCCAGTACTTC
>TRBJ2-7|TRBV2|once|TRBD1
CASNRQGDNEQYF
TGTGCCAGCAACCGACAGGGGGACAACGAGCAGTACTTC
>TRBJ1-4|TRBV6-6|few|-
CASSYSRSEKLFF
TGTGCCAGCAGTTACTCGAGAAGCGAAAAACTGTTTTTT
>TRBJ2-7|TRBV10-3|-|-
CAISMTVTQDEQYF
TGTGCCATCAGTATGACAGTCACACAGGACGAGCAGTACTTC
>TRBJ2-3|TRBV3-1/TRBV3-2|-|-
CASSTHSGGGTDTQYF
TGTGCCAGCAGCACGCATTCCGGGGGAGGCACAGATACGCAGTATTTT
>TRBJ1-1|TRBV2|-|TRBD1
CASGQGRTEAFF
TGTGCCAGCGGACAGGGTCGGACTGAAGCTTTCTTT
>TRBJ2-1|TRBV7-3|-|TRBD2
CASSPGGGGHNEQFF
TGTGCCAGCAGCCCTGGCGGGGGGGGCCACAATGAGCAGTTCTTC
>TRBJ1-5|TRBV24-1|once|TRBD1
CATSDGSRQGVINQPQHF
TGTGCCACCAGTGATGGGAGTCGACAGGGTGTCATCAATCAGCCCCAGCATTTT
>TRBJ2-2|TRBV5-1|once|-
CASKRSVPNTGELFF
TGCGCCAGCAAACGGAGCGTACCGAACACCGGGGAGCTGTTTTTT
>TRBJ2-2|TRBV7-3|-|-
CASSFYGQVNTGELFF
TGTGCCAGCAGCTTTTATGGGCAGGTGAACACCGGGGAGCTGTTTTTT
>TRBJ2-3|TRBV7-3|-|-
CASSLAQGGDTQYF
TGTGCCAGCAGCTTAGCCCAGGGAGGAGATACGCAGTATTTT
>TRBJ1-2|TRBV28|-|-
CATGGGGPLGYTF
TGTGCCACGGGAGGCGGAGGACCCCTAGGCTACACCTTC
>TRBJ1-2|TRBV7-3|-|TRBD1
CASSLGQGNGYTF
TGTGCCAGCAGCCTGGGACAGGGGAATGGCTACACCTTC
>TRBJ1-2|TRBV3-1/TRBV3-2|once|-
CASSLGANYGYTF
TGTGCCAGCAGCCTCGGGGCTAACTATGGCTACACCTTC
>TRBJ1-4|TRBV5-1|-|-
CASSLRGFDEKLFF
TGCGCCAGCAGCTTAAGGGGGTTTGATGAAAAACTGTTTTTT
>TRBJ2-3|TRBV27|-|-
CASSLRGDTQYF
TGTGCCAGCAGTTTAAGGGGAGATACGCAGTATTTT
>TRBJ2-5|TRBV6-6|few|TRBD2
CASSPGRIAGAQETQYF
TGTGCCAGCAGTCCCGGGCGGATAGCGGGGGCCCAAGAGACCCAGTACTTC
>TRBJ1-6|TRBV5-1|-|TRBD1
CASSRGQGADNSPLHF
TGCGCCAGCAGCAGGGGACAGGGGGCGGATAATTCACCCCTCCACTTT
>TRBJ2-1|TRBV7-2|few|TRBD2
CASSGGGSLNEQFF
TGTGCCAGCAGCGGCGGGGGGTCTTTGAATGAGCAGTTCTTC
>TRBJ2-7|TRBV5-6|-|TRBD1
CASSRQGTYEQYF
TGTGCCAGCAGCAGACAGGGAACCTACGAGCAGTACTTC
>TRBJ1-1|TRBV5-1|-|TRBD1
CASSRQTGVDTEAFF
TGCGCCAGCAGCAGACAGACAGGGGTGGACACTGAAGCTTTCTTT
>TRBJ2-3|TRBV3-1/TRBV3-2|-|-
CASSPRLGTQYF
TGTGCCAGCAGTCCAAGACTAGGTACGCAGTATTTT
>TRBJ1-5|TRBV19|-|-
CASSPRAGGKSNQPQHF
TGTGCCAGTAGCCCACGGGCGGGGGGCAAAAGCAATCAGCCCCAGCATTTT
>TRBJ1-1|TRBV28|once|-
CATTRLVPSNTEAFF
TGTGCCACAACGAGATTAGTGCCTTCGAACACTGAAGCTTTCTTT
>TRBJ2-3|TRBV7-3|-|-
CASSSDYTDTQYF
TGTGCCAGCAGCTCGGACTACACAGATACGCAGTATTTT
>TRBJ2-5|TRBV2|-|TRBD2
CASSEAVPSGARQETQYF
TGTGCCAGCAGTGAAGCAGTGCCTAGCGGGGCGAGACAAGAGACCCAGTACTTC
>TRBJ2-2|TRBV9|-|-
CASSRDSTGELFF
TGTGCCAGCAGCCGGGACTCAACCGGGGAGCTGTTTTTT
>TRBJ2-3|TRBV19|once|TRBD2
CASKTSGATDTQYF
TGTGCCAGTAAGACTAGCGGGGCTACAGATACGCAGTATTTT
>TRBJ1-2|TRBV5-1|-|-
CASSLSSPGQGYTF
TGCGCCAGCAGCTTAAGTTCGCCAGGTCAGGGCTACACCTTC
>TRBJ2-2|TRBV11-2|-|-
CASSLVGGATGELFF
TGTGCCAGCAGCCTCGTCGGGGGTGCAACCGGGGAGCTGTTTTTT
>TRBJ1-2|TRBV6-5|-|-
CASSSQGYGYTF
TGTGCCAGCAGCTCACAGGGCTATGGCTACACCTTC
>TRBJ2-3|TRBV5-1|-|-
CASSPGVDTQYF
TGCGCCAGCTCCCCGGGGGTGGATACGCAGTATTTT
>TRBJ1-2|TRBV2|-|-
CASSQGYYGYTF
TGTGCCAGCAGTCAGGGGTATTATGGCTACACCTTC
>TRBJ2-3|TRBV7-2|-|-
CASSFGLGFTDTQYF
TGTGCCAGCAGCTTTGGACTGGGATTCACAGATACGCAGTATTTT
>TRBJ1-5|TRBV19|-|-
CASNPSGVVNQPQHF
TGTGCCAGTAATCCCTCGGGGGTGGTCAATCAGCCCCAGCATTTT
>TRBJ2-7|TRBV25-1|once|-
CASSRQYEQYF
TGTGCCAGCAGTAGACAGTACGAGCAGTACTTC
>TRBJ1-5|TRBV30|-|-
CAWSGLVSNQPQHF
TGTGCCTGGAGCGGACTCGTCAGCAATCAGCCCCAGCATTTT
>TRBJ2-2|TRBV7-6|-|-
CASSSRLTGTLNTGELFF
TGTGCCAGCAGCTCGCGTTTAACCGGGACACTGAACACCGGGGAGCTGTTTTTT
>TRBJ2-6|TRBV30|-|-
CAWIPGSFSGANVLTF
TGTGCCTGGATACCCGGGAGTTTCTCTGGGGCCAACGTCCTGACTTTC
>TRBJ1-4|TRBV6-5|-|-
CASGRNEKLFF
TGTGCCAGCGGGAGAAATGAAAAACTGTTTTTT